This entry features one TCR beta chain sequence. Antigen unknown. These data originate in a study of shared clonotypes between healthy human individuals. Study context: Ranging from 18 to 49 in age, donors were two women and a few men.

Study conclusions and caveats: Large sequencing depth failed to make sorted-subset sequencing complete, rarefaction showed.

It was at deep level that the assay was run. Measured with immunoSEQ multiplex PCR; TCRdb has only the in-frame clones, and not every one. Found here are about 1 million clones, about 77% of them singletons; the top ten hold approximately 1.5%. There were no recent acute infections or vaccinations among the donors, who were healthy HIV-negative adults. Source material: memory CD4+ T cells sorted from blood. The subset is: CD45RA-negative fraction. The source is a man aged 18-30 years in good health.

The CDR3 here is CASSYSWWPQHF. As DNA, the CDR3 is TGTGCCAGCAGTTATTCATGGTGGCCCCAGCATTTT. The rearrangement joins TRBV6-9 to TRBJ1-5; no clear D. Trimming removed 0 bases at V and 9 bases at J, with 6 bases between. Germline V CDR1 and CDR2: MNHGY, SVAAGI. The CDR3 length is 12 residues.